Below are 18 T cell receptor beta chains sequenced from a single sample in a study of blood T cells in healthy people across ages. Using a J-beta primer mix together with a sample-barcoded 5' primer, a second PCR was run for about 6 to 11 cycles. Each CDR3 protein gets one entry after TCRdb re-called the 5' RACE reads with MiXCR. This sample has fewer than 2,000,000 distinct CDR3 sequences; about 39% occur once, and the top ten carry more than 20%. Source material: blood. Every receptor here comes from a human donor in good health.

The CDR3 loop reads CASSNRGGTYEQYF. The CDR3 bases are TGTGCCAGCAGTAACAGGGGAGGAACCTACGAGCAGTACTTC. This sequence joins TRBV2 and TRBJ2-7; possible D gene TRBD1, 7 bases. Germline-derived CDR1 and CDR2 are SNHLY and FYNNEI. This CDR3 contains 14 residues. Trimming shortened V by 5 bases and J by 2 bases, and 13 bases separated the two germline ends. The full variable domain, completed using reference TRBV2 and TRBJ2-7, is EPEVTQTPSHQVTQMGQEVILRCVPISNHLYFYWYRQILGQKVEFLVSFYNNEISEKSEIFDDQFSVERPDGSNFTLKIRSTKLEDSAMYFCASSNRGGTYEQYFGPGTRLTVT.

This clonotype has more than one count but fewer than ten. One end of the junction does not line up with germline, which may come from a read error. The chain recombines TRBV12-3 or TRBV12-4 with TRBJ2-1; TRBD2 agrees at 13 bases. This CDR3 comprises 19 residues. CDR3 sequence: CASSPGGLAGPTMYNGQFF. For the CDR3, the DNA is TGTGCCAGCAGTCCCGGGGGACTAGCGGGACCTACTATGTACAATGGGCAGTTCTTC.

This clonotype has just a few counts. The chain links TRBV7-2 to TRBJ2-1; TRBD2 matches at 12 bases. Trimming cost V 4 bases and J 9 bases; bases outside gene matches: 10. Germline loops: CDR1 SGHTA, CDR2 FQGNSA. CDR3 length: 16 amino acids. In DNA, the CDR3 is TGTGCCAGCAGCTCCCCATCACTAGCGGGGGGTAGTGAGCAGTTCTTC. Its protein is CASSSPSLAGGSEQFF. The variable domain in full, completed from reference TRBV7-2 and TRBJ2-1, reads GAGVSQSPSNKVTEKGKDVELRCDPISGHTALYWYRQSLGQGLEFLIYFQGNSAPDKSGLPSDRFSAERTGGSVSTLTIQRTQQEDSAVYLCASSSPSLAGGSEQFFGPGTRLTVL.

CDR3 in DNA: TGTGCCAGCAGCCCCGGACAGTCAGAGCAGTTCTTC. The encoded protein is CASSPGQSEQFF. This chain joins TRBV7-2 and TRBJ2-1; D may be TRBD1 (6 bases). The CDR3 contains 12 residues. With 5 bases removed from V and 10 bases from J, the gap between germline ends came to 12 bases. Germline lookup yields CDR1 SGHTA and CDR2 FQGNSA.

The sample holds one count of this clonotype. The rearrangement links TRBV5-1 to TRBJ2-4; 9 bases match TRBD1. Germline V gives CDR1 SGHRS, CDR2 YFSETQ. V lost 4 bases, J lost 8 bases, and 4 bases stayed unmatched. The CDR3 runs 13 residues. DNA for the CDR3: TGCGCCAGCAGCCTCCGGACAGGGGACATTCAGTACTTC. This codes for CASSLRTGDIQYF.

V usage is TRBV4-3 and J usage is TRBJ1-2, with TRBD1 matching over 8 bases. CDR3 length: 15 amino acids. Trimming took 4 bases from V and 3 from J; bases not matched to a gene: 7. Germline assignment: CDR1 LGHNA and CDR2 YSLEER. CDR3 DNA: TGCGCCAGCAGCCCGGACAGGGCGCAATACTATGGCTACACCTTC. The encoded protein is CASSPDRAQYYGYTF.

This clonotype was detected a few times. V gene TRBV4-2 combines with J gene TRBJ2-1, with D tentatively TRBD1 (6 bases). The V gene's germline CDR1 is LGHNA and CDR2 YNFKEQ. CDR3 size: 17 residues. V shed 4 bases and J shed 6 bases, with 22 bases lying between them. CDR3 loop: CASSPHGLDSNSNEQFF. CDR3 coding DNA: TGTGCCAGCAGCCCGCACGGGCTGGACAGTAATTCCAATGAGCAGTTCTTC.

This clonotype occurred a few times. This sequence joins TRBV20-1 and TRBJ2-5, with D tentatively TRBD1 or TRBD2 (6 bases each). The CDR3 covers 14 residues. The germline CDR1 and CDR2 sequences are DFQATT and SNEGSKA (reference sequence). V was cut by 1 base and J by 5 bases, with 14 bases left in between. The CDR3 DNA reads TGCAGTGCTAGAGGGGGGGCAGGGGAGGAGACCCAGTACTTC. Protein: CSARGGAGEETQYF.

CDR3 region: CASTPPGVDTEAFF. The DNA for the CDR3 is TGTGCCAGCACCCCACCGGGGGTTGACACTGAAGCTTTCTTT. The chain carries TRBV12-3 or TRBV12-4 and TRBJ1-1; perhaps TRBD1 as D (5 bases). The CDR3 contains 14 residues. V was pared by 7 bases and J by 3 bases, with 15 bases between.

A few counts support this clonotype. The CDR3 nucleotides are TGTGCCAGCAGCCCCGATATGTCTCTGGACGGAGGCTACGAGCAGTACTTC. Translated: CASSPDMSLDGGYEQYF. This chain joins TRBV9 and TRBJ2-7, with TRBD2 as a possible D gene (5 bases). The CDR3 has 17 residues. Deletions cut 4 bases from V and 3 bases from J, with 23 bases between. Germline V gives CDR1 SGDLS, CDR2 YYNGEE.

Concerning this clonotype: Germline and junction disagree at one end, which may indicate a read error. This rearrangement joins TRBV6-6 to TRBJ2-2; D uncertain. CDR3 length: 15 amino acids. In germline, CDR1 is MNHNY, CDR2 SVGAGI (reference sequence). The DNA of the CDR3 is TGTGTCAGCAACACCAGGATAACGAACACCGGGGAGCTGTTTTTT. It specifies CVSNTRITNTGELFF.

This clonotype showed up just a few times. The rearrangement joins TRBV4-2 to TRBJ2-1, with 8 bases that match TRBD2. The CDR3 extends over 15 amino acids. Looked up from germline, CDR1 is LGHNA and CDR2 is YNFKEQ. After removal of 3 bases from V and 6 bases from J, the junction contained 7 bases not matched to a gene. CDR3 nucleotide sequence: TGTGCCAGCAGCCATGATCTCCGGGGGGGCAATGAGCAGTTCTTC. Its protein product is CASSHDLRGGNEQFF.

The rearrangement joins TRBV20-1 to TRBJ2-1; D is unresolved. V was clipped by 3 bases and J by 10 bases, with 16 bases between them. This CDR3 spans 13 amino acids. Germline CDR1 reads DFQATT; CDR2 reads SNEGSKA (reference sequence). CDR3 amino acids: CSASLRLAPEQFF. As DNA, the CDR3 is TGCAGTGCTAGCCTCCGATTAGCACCCGAGCAGTTCTTC.

This clonotype was detected many times. V and J are TRBV7-2 and TRBJ1-2; TRBD1 matches 11 bases. CDR1 is SGHTA, CDR2 FQGNSA, per germline. CDR3 length: 18 residues. V trimming: 5 bases; J trimming: 0 bases; junction bases outside the gene matches: 11. This CDR3 is CASSIVGDRGFSNYGYTF. In DNA form, the CDR3 reads TGTGCCAGCAGCATAGTAGGGGACAGGGGGTTTTCTAACTATGGCTACACCTTC.

This clonotype has just a few counts. Sequence at one end of the junction differs from germline and may be a read error. V is TRBV6-2 or TRBV6-3 and J is TRBJ1-1, with a possible D match to TRBD1 (6 bases). The CDR3 totals 15 residues. Germline loops: CDR1 MNHEY, CDR2 SVGEGT. For the CDR3, the DNA is TGTGCCAGCACCCAACAAACAGGGTCGGCCACTGAGGCTTTCTTT. Residues: CASTQQTGSATEAFF.

This clonotype was counted once. The chain has TRBV28 and TRBJ2-3; weak D call: TRBD2 (7 bases). The CDR3 runs 16 residues. V lost 7 bases to trimming and J lost 1 base, with 18 bases between them. Germline V gene sequence: CDR1 MDHEN, CDR2 SYDVKM. CDR3 DNA: TGTGCCAGCAACACACGGCGGCGGGGGCGCACAGATACGCAGTATTTT. This gives the protein CASNTRRRGRTDTQYF. The full variable domain, its missing parts supplied by reference TRBV28 and TRBJ2-3, is DVKVTQSSRYLVKRTGEKVFLECVQDMDHENMFWYRQDPGLGLRLIYFSYDVKMKEKGDIPEGYSVSREKKERFSLILESASTNQTSMYLCASNTRRRGRTDTQYFGPGTRLTVL.

In its sample, this clonotype was seen many times. The chain employs TRBV6-2 or TRBV6-3 and TRBJ1-2; D is ambiguous. The length of the CDR3 is 12 residues. V was shortened by 5 bases and J by 2 bases, with 6 bases between the two germline ends. Germline CDR1 reads MNHEY; CDR2 reads SVGEGT. CDR3 sequence (DNA): TGTGCCAGCAGTACGGACAACTATGGCTACACCTTC. Translation: CASSTDNYGYTF.

This chain joins TRBV7-2 and TRBJ2-5; D ambiguous. The germline gives CDR1 SGHTA, CDR2 FQGNSA. V lost 0 bases to trimming and J lost 1 base, with 9 bases between them. The CDR3 is 15 residues long. In nucleotides, the CDR3 is TGTGCCAGCAGCTTAGCACCCGGGCCCCAAGAGACCCAGTACTTC. Protein: CASSLAPGPQETQYF. Full variable domain (remainder filled in from reference TRBV7-2 and TRBJ2-5): GAGVSQSPSNKVTEKGKDVELRCDPISGHTALYWYRQSLGQGLEFLIYFQGNSAPDKSGLPSDRFSAERTGGSVSTLTIQRTQQEDSAVYLCASSLAPGPQETQYFGPGTRLLVL.